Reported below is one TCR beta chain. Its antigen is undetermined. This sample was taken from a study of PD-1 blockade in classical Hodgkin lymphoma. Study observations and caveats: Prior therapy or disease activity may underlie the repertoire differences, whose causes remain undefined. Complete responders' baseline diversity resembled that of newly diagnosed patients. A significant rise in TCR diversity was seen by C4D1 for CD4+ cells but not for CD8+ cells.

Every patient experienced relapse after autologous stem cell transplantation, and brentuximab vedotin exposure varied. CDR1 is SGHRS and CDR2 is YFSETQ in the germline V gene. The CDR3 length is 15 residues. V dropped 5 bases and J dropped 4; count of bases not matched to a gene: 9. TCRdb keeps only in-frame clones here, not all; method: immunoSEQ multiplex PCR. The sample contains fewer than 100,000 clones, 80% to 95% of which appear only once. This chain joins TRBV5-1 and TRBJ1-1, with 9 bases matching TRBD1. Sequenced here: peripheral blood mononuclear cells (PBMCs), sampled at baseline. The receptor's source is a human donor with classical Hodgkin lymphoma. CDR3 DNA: TGCGCCAGCAGATACGATACAGGGGGCCCCACTGAAGCTTTCTTT. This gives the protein CASRYDTGGPTEAFF.